These 28 T cell receptor beta chains share one sample of origin, sequenced in a study of technical replicates of blood from several donors. Clones were read by immunoSEQ multiplex PCR, and TCRdb kept only the in-frame ones, dropping some. The repertoire has around 63,000 clones, about 91% of them found once; the top ten carry about 4.4%. What was sequenced was PBMCs. The receptors were sampled from a human donor in good health. Some clones in this sample may be carry-over from other donors' samples.

In DNA, the CDR3 is TGTGCCAGCAGCTTCAGGGGTAATCAGCCCCAGCATTTT. Its protein is CASSFRGNQPQHF. V usage is TRBV7-8 and J usage is TRBJ1-5; D possibly corresponds to TRBD1 (6 bases). This CDR3 spans 13 amino acids. Germline assignment: CDR1 SGHVS and CDR2 FQNEAQ. V lost 3 bases and J lost 4, with 7 bases in between.

This rearrangement joins TRBV5-1 to TRBJ2-1; 12 bases line up with TRBD2. The CDR3 has 16 residues. V shed 4 bases and J 9 bases; nucleotides not matched to a gene: 11. Germline CDR1 and CDR2: SGHRS and YFSETQ. This CDR3 is CASSRAGTSGSLEQFF. The CDR3 DNA sequence: TGCGCCAGCAGCCGGGCGGGGACTAGCGGGTCACTTGAGCAGTTCTTC.

The chain carries TRBV5-1 and TRBJ1-4; 9 nucleotides line up with TRBD1. This CDR3 is 15 amino acids long. CDR1 SGHRS and CDR2 YFSETQ come from the germline V gene. With V trimmed by 4 bases and J by 3 bases, 4 bases remained unmatched. CDR3 nucleotide sequence: TGCGCCAGCAGCATGAGACAGGGGGCTAATGAAAAACTGTTTTTT. Its translation: CASSMRQGANEKLFF.

This clone was found once. The chain is built from TRBV6-5 and TRBJ1-1; D is unclear. The length of the CDR3 is 13 residues. Trimming cost V 4 bases and J 4 bases, with 10 bases left between them. The germline V gene has CDR1 MNHEY and CDR2 SVGAGI. The CDR3 region is CASSFPEVTEAFF. The CDR3, as DNA: TGTGCCAGCAGTTTCCCCGAGGTCACTGAAGCTTTCTTT.

The V call is TRBV7-2, the J call TRBJ2-1, with 10 bases fitting TRBD2. CDR3 length: 16 residues. Per the germline V gene, CDR1 is SGHTA and CDR2 is FQGNSA. The ends lost 1 base at V and 6 bases at J; junction bases unmatched: 6. In DNA, the CDR3 is TGTGCCAGCAGCTTAGGGAGCGGGGGGGCCTTCAATGAGCAGTTCTTC. It specifies CASSLGSGGAFNEQFF.

A few counts support this clone. The chain employs TRBV4-3 and TRBJ1-3; D is undetermined. V lost 0 bases and J lost 1, with 4 bases in between. CDR3 length equals 14 residues. Germline loops: CDR1 LGHNA, CDR2 YSLEER. The CDR3 protein is CASSQDRSGNTIYF. In nucleotides, the CDR3 is TGCGCCAGCAGCCAAGACAGGTCTGGAAACACCATATATTTT.

The chain joins TRBV19 to TRBJ2-3; TRBD1 might be the D (6 bases). Germline CDR1 is LNHDA and CDR2 is SQIVND (reference sequence). Trimming took 1 base from V and 3 from J, leaving 20 bases between them. This CDR3 region has 18 residues. In DNA, the CDR3 is TGTGCCAGTAGTATAGGTGCAGGGGACATAAGGTTTACAGATACGCAGTATTTT. It codes for CASSIGAGDIRFTDTQYF.

This clone was counted once. The chain is built from TRBV7-2 and TRBJ2-5, with a tentative D call TRBD2 (5 bases). Trimming stripped 5 bases from V and 1 base from J, with 17 bases between. The CDR3 covers 16 residues. CDR1 is SGHTA, CDR2 FQGNSA, per germline. The CDR3 region has the DNA TGTGCCAGCAGCCTCACCCGAAGACTAACCCAAGAGACCCAGTACTTC. This sequence encodes CASSLTRRLTQETQYF. Variable domain in full (rest from reference TRBV7-2 and TRBJ2-5): GAGVSQSPSNKVTEKGKDVELRCDPISGHTALYWYRQSLGQGLEFLIYFQGNSAPDKSGLPSDRFSAERTGGSVSTLTIQRTQQEDSAVYLCASSLTRRLTQETQYFGPGTRLLVL.

The J gene is TRBJ2-5, the V gene TRBV5-6, with a tentative D call TRBD2 (5 bases). Germline V CDR1 and CDR2: SGHDT, YYEEEE. The CDR3 has 16 residues. V shed 0 bases and J shed 5 bases, with 17 bases lying between them. The CDR3 region has the DNA TGTGCCAGCAGCTTGGATCGGCGGCTAGCTGTCGAGACCCAGTACTTC. It translates to CASSLDRRLAVETQYF.

For the CDR3, the DNA is TGTGCCAGCAGCGACCCGGGACAGGGGTGGGAGCAGTACTTC. Translated, it gives CASSDPGQGWEQYF. V gene TRBV5-4 combines with J gene TRBJ2-7; 10 nucleotides align to TRBD1. J lost 7 bases, V lost 4 bases, and 8 bases had no gene match. The CDR3 runs to 14 residues. Germline-derived CDR1 and CDR2 are SGHNT and YYREEE (reference sequence).

The V and J genes are TRBV29-1 and TRBJ2-5; D possibly corresponds to TRBD2 (5 bases). The length of the CDR3 is 13 residues. The V end was cut by 4 bases, the J end by 4 bases, with 13 bases between. Germline loops: CDR1 SQVTM, CDR2 ANQGSEA. CDR3 in amino acids: CSVGASPGETQYF. The CDR3 DNA is TGCAGCGTTGGGGCTAGCCCTGGAGAGACCCAGTACTTC.

This sequence joins TRBV10-1 and TRBJ1-2; D remains ambiguous. The CDR3 runs 19 residues. Germline V gives CDR1 WNHNN, CDR2 SYGVQD (reference sequence). With 0 bases removed from V and 0 bases from J, the gap between germline ends came to 20 bases. The chain's CDR3 is CASSESNGSEPSSNYGYTF. The DNA for the CDR3 is TGCGCCAGCAGTGAGTCGAACGGGTCAGAGCCGTCGTCTAACTATGGCTACACCTTC.

This sequence joins TRBV5-1 and TRBJ2-7; D possibly corresponds to TRBD1 (5 bases). V lost 2 bases and J 5 bases, leaving 14 bases between the germline ends. Germline-derived CDR1 and CDR2 are SGHRS and YFSETQ. The CDR3 spans 14 residues. CDR3: CASSFNRGSDEQYF. Here the CDR3 DNA reads TGCGCCAGCAGCTTTAATAGGGGATCCGACGAGCAGTACTTC.

V usage is TRBV7-2 and J usage is TRBJ1-1; 9 positions agree with TRBD1. V lost 6 bases, J lost 4 bases, and 12 bases stayed unmatched. The length of the CDR3 is 16 residues. The germline CDR1 and CDR2 sequences are SGHTA and FQGNSA. CDR3 protein: CASSYPVGQGSTEAFF. CDR3 nucleotides: TGTGCCAGCAGTTATCCGGTGGGACAGGGTTCCACTGAAGCTTTCTTT.

This sequence joins TRBV7-3 and TRBJ2-7; D is perhaps TRBD1 (6 bases). Germline V gene data show CDR1 as SGHTA and CDR2 as FQGTGA. CDR3 length: 13 residues. With 6 bases removed from V and 6 bases from J, the gap between germline ends came to 15 bases. The CDR3 DNA reads TGTGCCAGCAGAAGGGGCCAGGGGTTCGAGCAGTACTTC. Translating gives CASRRGQGFEQYF.

This clone was detected only a few times. V gene TRBV7-8 combines with J gene TRBJ1-1; D is unresolved. The CDR3 has 14 residues. V lost 2 bases to trimming and J lost 1 base, with 8 bases between them. In germline, CDR1 is SGHVS, CDR2 FQNEAQ. The CDR3, as DNA: TGTGCCAGCAGCTTAAACCCCAGGAACACTGAAGCTTTCTTT. It codes for CASSLNPRNTEAFF.

V is TRBV9 and J is TRBJ2-2; D is possibly TRBD2 (6 bases). This CDR3 is built from 15 residues. The germline V gene has CDR1 SGDLS and CDR2 YYNGEE. The V and J ends lost 3 bases and 8 bases respectively, with 17 bases between them. CDR3 residues: CASSDGSLGGGELFF. DNA of the CDR3: TGTGCCAGCAGCGACGGGAGTCTCGGGGGAGGGGAGCTGTTTTTT.

DNA of the CDR3: TGTGCCAGCAGCGAGCGGACAGGGTTCTCTGGGGCCAACGTCCTGACTTTC. Amino acid sequence: CASSERTGFSGANVLTF. The rearrangement uses TRBV9 and TRBJ2-6; 8 bases map to TRBD1. J lost 0 bases, V lost 3 bases, and 5 bases had no gene match. There are 17 residues in the CDR3. Per the germline V gene, CDR1 is SGDLS and CDR2 is YYNGEE.

The chain combines TRBV7-2 with TRBJ2-5; D is possibly TRBD2 (5 bases). CDR1 and CDR2 from the germline V gene are SGHTA and FQGNSA. V was clipped by 3 bases and J by 7 bases, with 21 bases between them. This CDR3 spans 16 amino acids. Written as DNA, the CDR3 is TGTGCCAGCAGCTTCGAGAATGTTATGAAGGGAGTGACCCAGTACTTC. It yields the protein CASSFENVMKGVTQYF. Variable domain in full (rest from reference TRBV7-2 and TRBJ2-5): GAGVSQSPSNKVTEKGKDVELRCDPISGHTALYWYRQSLGQGLEFLIYFQGNSAPDKSGLPSDRFSAERTGGSVSTLTIQRTQQEDSAVYLCASSFENVMKGVTQYFGPGTRLLVL.

This chain connects TRBV5-6 to TRBJ1-2; D call uncertain. The length of the CDR3 is 14 residues. CDR1 is SGHDT, CDR2 YYEEEE, per germline. V was cut by 0 bases and J by 7 bases, with 13 bases left in between. CDR3: CASSLGRWAGGYTF. DNA for the CDR3: TGTGCCAGCAGCTTGGGGCGCTGGGCAGGTGGCTACACCTTC.

The chain has TRBV5-4 and TRBJ2-7; 13 bases map to TRBD2. V shed 3 bases, J shed 4 bases, and the junction held 7 bases outside the gene matches. Looked up from germline, CDR1 is SGHNT and CDR2 is YYREEE (reference sequence). The CDR3 spans 16 residues. CDR3 DNA sequence: TGTGCCAGCAGCTCGGGACTAGCGGGGCCCAGGTACGAGCAGTACTTC. Translating it yields CASSSGLAGPRYEQYF.

The rearrangement uses TRBV2 and TRBJ2-7, with a tentative D call TRBD2 (6 bases). CDR1 is SNHLY and CDR2 is FYNNEI in the germline V gene. V lost 6 bases, J lost 6 bases, and 9 bases lay in between. This CDR3 region has 11 residues. The CDR3, as DNA: TGTGCCAGCAGGCTTAGCGGCGAGCAGTACTTC. Translating it yields CASRLSGEQYF.

The chain combines TRBV6-6 with TRBJ1-2; tentatively, D is TRBD1 (5 bases). CDR3 size: 14 residues. Germline lookup yields CDR1 MNHNY and CDR2 SVGAGI (reference sequence). The germline V and J ends were trimmed by 2 bases and 4 bases, with 11 bases remaining between them. DNA of the CDR3: TGTGCCAGCAGTTACGGTGGACAAATCTATGGCTACACCTTC. Protein: CASSYGGQIYGYTF.

The chain has TRBV29-1 and TRBJ1-1, with D possibly matching TRBD1 (5 bases). The ends were cut back, 7 bases at V and 1 base at J, with 13 bases in the middle. Looked up from germline, CDR1 is SQVTM and CDR2 is ANQGSEA. The CDR3 is 13 amino acids. The CDR3 DNA is TGCAGCGCCACTCAGCAGGGGAACACTGAAGCTTTCTTT. Its protein is CSATQQGNTEAFF.

The rearrangement links TRBV7-2 to TRBJ2-5; 9 bases align to TRBD1. CDR1 and CDR2 from the germline V gene are SGHTA and FQGNSA. The CDR3 loop spans 15 amino acids. The J segment lost 1 base and the V segment lost 4 bases, leaving 4 bases of the junction unmatched. The CDR3 loop is CASSSYRGRQETQYF. In DNA, the CDR3 is TGTGCCAGCAGCTCCTACAGGGGGCGCCAAGAGACCCAGTACTTC.

The CDR3 reads CAWRRDTQYF. The CDR3, as DNA: TGTGCCTGGAGGAGGGATACGCAGTATTTT. The rearrangement joins TRBV30 to TRBJ2-3; D is ambiguous. Germline assignment: CDR1 GTSNPN and CDR2 SVGIG (reference sequence). Trimming shortened V by 3 bases and J by 6 bases, and 4 bases separated the two germline ends. CDR3 length equals 10 residues.

This clone was seen once. The chain has TRBV5-1 and TRBJ2-1, with TRBD2 identical over 16 bases. Germline loops: CDR1 SGHRS, CDR2 YFSETQ. The CDR3 consists of 18 residues. The V and J ends lost 5 bases and 7 bases, in that order; junction bases with no gene match: 12. The CDR3 reads CASRTGTSGRAARNEQFF. CDR3 bases: TGCGCCAGCAGAACCGGGACTAGCGGGAGGGCCGCTCGTAATGAGCAGTTCTTC. Combining the CDR3 with reference TRBV5-1 and TRBJ2-1 gives the whole variable domain KAGVTQTPRYLIKTRGQQVTLSCSPISGHRSVSWYQQTPGQGLQFLFEYFSETQRNKGNFPGRFSGRQFSNSRSEMNVSTLELGDSALYLCASRTGTSGRAARNEQFFGPGTRLTVL.

This chain links TRBV11-2 with TRBJ2-2; D is perhaps TRBD1 (6 bases). The CDR3 has 14 amino acids. Trimming removed 5 bases from V and 4 bases from J, with 11 bases in between. CDR1 and CDR2 from the germline V gene are SGHAT and FQNNGV. The CDR3 region has the DNA TGTGCCAGCAGCCTACAGGGAACCACCGGGGAGCTGTTTTTT. Protein sequence: CASSLQGTTGELFF.